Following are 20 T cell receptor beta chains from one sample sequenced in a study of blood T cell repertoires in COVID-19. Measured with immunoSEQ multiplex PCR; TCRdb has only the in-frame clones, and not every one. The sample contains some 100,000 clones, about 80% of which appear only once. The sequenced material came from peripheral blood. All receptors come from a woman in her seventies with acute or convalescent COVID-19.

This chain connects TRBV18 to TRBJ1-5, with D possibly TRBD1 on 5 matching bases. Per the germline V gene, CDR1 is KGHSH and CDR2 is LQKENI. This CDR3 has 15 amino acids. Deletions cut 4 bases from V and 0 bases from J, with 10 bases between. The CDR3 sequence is CASSLDRNSNQPQHF. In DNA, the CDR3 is TGTGCCAGCTCACTTGACAGAAATAGCAATCAGCCCCAGCATTTT.

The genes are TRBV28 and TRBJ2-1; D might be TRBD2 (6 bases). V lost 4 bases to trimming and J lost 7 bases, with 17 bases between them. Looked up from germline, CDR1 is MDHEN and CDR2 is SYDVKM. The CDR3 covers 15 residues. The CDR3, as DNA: TGTGCCAGCAGTTCATACGGGGGAGCCCCAAATGAGCAGTTCTTC. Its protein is CASSSYGGAPNEQFF.

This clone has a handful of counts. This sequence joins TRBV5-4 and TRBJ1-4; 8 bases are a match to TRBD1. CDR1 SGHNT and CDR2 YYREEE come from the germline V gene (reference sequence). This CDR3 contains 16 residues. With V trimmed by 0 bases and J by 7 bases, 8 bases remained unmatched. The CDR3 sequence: CASSLGDRQGSEKLFF. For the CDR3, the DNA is TGTGCCAGCAGCTTGGGGGACAGACAGGGGAGTGAAAAACTGTTTTTT.

The CDR3 DNA is TGTGCCAGCAGCCTGGGGGACATCATCCTCAATGAGCAGTTCTTC. This encodes CASSLGDIILNEQFF. The J gene is TRBJ2-1, the V gene TRBV5-8, with TRBD1 as a possible D gene (6 bases). Germline-derived CDR1 and CDR2 are SGHTS and YDEGEE. V lost 4 bases, J lost 6 bases, and 17 bases lay in between. This CDR3 has 15 residues. Looking up the rest from reference TRBV5-8 and TRBJ2-1 gives the full variable domain: EAGVTQSPTHLIKTRGQQATLRCSPISGHTSVYWYQQALGLGLQFLLWYDEGEERNRGNFPPRFSGRQFPNYSSELNVNALELEDSALYLCASSLGDIILNEQFFGPGTRLTVL.

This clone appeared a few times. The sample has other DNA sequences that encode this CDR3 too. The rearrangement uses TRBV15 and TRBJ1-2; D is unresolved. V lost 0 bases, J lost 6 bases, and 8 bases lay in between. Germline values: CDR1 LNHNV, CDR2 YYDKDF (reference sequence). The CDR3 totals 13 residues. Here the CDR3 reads CATSREEGDGYTF. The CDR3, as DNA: TGTGCCACCAGCAGAGAGGAGGGCGATGGCTACACCTTC.

The CDR3 region is CASSVDNSVVYEQYF. The CDR3 coding sequence is TGTGCCAGCAGCGTAGATAATTCGGTTGTGTACGAGCAGTACTTC. The chain carries TRBV9 and TRBJ2-7; unclear D gene. V was shortened by 0 bases and J by 4 bases, with 14 bases between the two germline ends. CDR1 is SGDLS, CDR2 YYNGEE, per germline. The CDR3 spans 15 residues.

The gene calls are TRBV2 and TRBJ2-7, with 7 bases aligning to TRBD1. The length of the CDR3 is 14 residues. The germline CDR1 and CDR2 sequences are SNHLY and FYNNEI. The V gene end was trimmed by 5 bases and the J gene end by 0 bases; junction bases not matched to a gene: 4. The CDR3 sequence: CASSPDRSSYEQYV. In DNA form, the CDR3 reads TGTGCCAGCAGTCCGGACAGGAGCTCCTACGAGCAGTACGTC.

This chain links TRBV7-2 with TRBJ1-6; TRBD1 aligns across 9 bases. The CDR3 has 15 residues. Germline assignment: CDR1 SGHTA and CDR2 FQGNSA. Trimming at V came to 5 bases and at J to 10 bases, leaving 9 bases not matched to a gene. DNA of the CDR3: TGTGCCAGCAGCATCCGGACAGGGGAAGGCTCACCCCTCCACTTT. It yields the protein CASSIRTGEGSPLHF.

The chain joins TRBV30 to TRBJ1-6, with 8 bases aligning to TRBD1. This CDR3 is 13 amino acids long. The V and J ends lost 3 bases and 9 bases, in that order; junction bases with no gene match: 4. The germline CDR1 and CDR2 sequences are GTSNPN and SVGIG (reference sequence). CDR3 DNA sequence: TGTGCCTGGAGACTGGACAGGGCTTCACCCCTCCACTTT. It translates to CAWRLDRASPLHF.

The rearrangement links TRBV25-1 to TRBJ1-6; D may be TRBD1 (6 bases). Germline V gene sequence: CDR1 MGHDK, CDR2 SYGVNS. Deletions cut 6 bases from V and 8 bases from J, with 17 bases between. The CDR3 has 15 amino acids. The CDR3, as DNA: TGTGCCAGCAGCCCTGATCAGGGGTACGATTCACCCCTCCACTTT. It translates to CASSPDQGYDSPLHF.

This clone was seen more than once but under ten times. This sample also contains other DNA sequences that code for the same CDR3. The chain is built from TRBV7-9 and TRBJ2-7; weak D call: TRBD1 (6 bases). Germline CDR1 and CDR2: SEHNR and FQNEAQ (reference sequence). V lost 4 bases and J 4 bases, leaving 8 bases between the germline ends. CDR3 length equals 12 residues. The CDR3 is CASSSQGYEQYF. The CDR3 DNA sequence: TGTGCCAGCAGCTCACAGGGTTACGAGCAGTACTTC.

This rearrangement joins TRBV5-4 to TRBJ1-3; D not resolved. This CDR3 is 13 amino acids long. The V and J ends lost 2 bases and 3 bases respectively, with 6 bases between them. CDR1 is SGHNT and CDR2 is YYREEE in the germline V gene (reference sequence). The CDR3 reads CASSLISGNTIYF. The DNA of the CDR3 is TGTGCCAGCAGCTTAATTAGTGGAAACACCATATATTTT.

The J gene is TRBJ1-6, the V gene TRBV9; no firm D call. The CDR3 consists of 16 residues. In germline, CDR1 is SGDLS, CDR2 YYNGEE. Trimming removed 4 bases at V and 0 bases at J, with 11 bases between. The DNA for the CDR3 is TGTGCCAGCAGCCTAGGACGGAGCTCCTATAATTCACCCCTCCACTTT. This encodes CASSLGRSSYNSPLHF.

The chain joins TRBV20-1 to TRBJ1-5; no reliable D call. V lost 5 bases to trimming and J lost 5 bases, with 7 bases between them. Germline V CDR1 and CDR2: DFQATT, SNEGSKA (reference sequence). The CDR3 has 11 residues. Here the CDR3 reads CSAGRDQPQHF. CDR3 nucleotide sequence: TGCAGTGCTGGGAGGGATCAGCCCCAGCATTTT.

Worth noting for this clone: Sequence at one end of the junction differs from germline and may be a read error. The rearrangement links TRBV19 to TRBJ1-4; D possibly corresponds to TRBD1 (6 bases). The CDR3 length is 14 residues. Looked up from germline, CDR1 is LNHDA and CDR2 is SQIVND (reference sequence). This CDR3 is CASRARGADEKLFF. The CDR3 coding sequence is TGTGCCAGTAGAGCACGGGGGGCGGATGAGAAACTGTTTTTT.

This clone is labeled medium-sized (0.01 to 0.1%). The chain's CDR3 is CATALREETQYF. The CDR3 nucleotides read TGTGCCACCGCTCTCAGGGAAGAGACCCAGTACTTC. The V call is TRBV2, the J call TRBJ2-5, with a possible D match to TRBD1 (5 bases). Trimming pared 10 bases from V and 3 bases from J, leaving 12 bases between. CDR3 size: 12 residues. Germline CDR1 SNHLY, CDR2 FYNNEI.

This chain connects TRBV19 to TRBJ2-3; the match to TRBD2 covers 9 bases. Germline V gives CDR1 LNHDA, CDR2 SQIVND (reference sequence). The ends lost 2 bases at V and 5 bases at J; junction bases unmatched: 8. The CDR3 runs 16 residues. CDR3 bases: TGTGCCAGTAGTATAAGGCGGGGGGGCCTTGGAGATACGCAGTATTTT. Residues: CASSIRRGGLGDTQYF.

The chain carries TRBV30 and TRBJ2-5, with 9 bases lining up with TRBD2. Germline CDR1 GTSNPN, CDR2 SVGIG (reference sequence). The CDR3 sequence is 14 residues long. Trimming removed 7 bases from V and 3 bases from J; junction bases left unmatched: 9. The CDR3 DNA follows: TGTGCCTCCACAAGGGCTAGCGGGAAAGAGACCCAGTACTTC. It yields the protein CASTRASGKETQYF.

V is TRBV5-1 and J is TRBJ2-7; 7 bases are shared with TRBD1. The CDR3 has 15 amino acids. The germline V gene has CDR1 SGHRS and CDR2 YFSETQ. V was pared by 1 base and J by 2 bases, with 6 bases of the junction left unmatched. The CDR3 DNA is TGCGCCAGCAGCTTGTATTTTGACAGGGCCTACGAGCAGTACTTC. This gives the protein CASSLYFDRAYEQYF.

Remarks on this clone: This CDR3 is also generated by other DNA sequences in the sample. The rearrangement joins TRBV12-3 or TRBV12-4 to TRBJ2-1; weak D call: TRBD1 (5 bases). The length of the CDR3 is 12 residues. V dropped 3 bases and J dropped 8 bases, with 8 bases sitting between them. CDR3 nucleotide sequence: TGTGCCAGCAGTTTGGGGCTGGATGAGCAGTTCTTC. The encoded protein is CASSLGLDEQFF.